A single TCR beta chain is shown here with its context. Those who participated ranged in age from roughly 18 to 89 years and resided in some 24 US areas. Self-reported history from a screening survey and questionnaire set each donor's cohort. The data stem from a study of blood T cell repertoires in COVID-19. At the level of the study: From the United States, Italy and Spain came samples of acute and convalescent COVID-19.

Sequencing was performed with immunoSEQ multiplex PCR; in TCRdb, only in-frame clones are kept and a portion is missing. The sample has about 330,000 clones, around 90% seen once. This CDR3 region has 18 residues. The V call is TRBV21-1, the J call TRBJ1-6; no DNA check was done on the table's D call, TRBD1. TRBV21-1 is recorded as a pseudogene. Sequencing used PBMCs or T cells enriched from blood (not recorded which). The source of this sequence is a woman aged 25-40 years who had recovered from COVID-19. CDR3 protein: CATTQGQDFNPYNSPLHF. The DNA of the CDR3 is TGTGCCACCACGCAAGGACAGGATTTCAATCCCTATAATTCACCCCTCCACTTT.